One and the same sample provided the 23 T cell receptor beta chains below, sequenced in a study of human T cells and chemical hapten exposure. Regarding time point: patch test 2, 6 weeks after DPC sensitization. Documented treatment: therapeutic diphenylcyclopropenone sensitization with weekly scalp DPC. TCRdb ran MiXCR on the RACE reads and lists one entry per CDR3 protein. The repertoire has approximately 350,000 distinct CDR3 sequences, about 6% of them found once; the top ten carry 5% to 6%. This material consisted of whole blood, taken in connection with sensitization to the hapten diphenylcyclopropenone (DPC). The receptors shown here come from a woman younger than 35 with alopecia areata. Some clones in this sample may be carry-over from other donors' samples.

The table lists this clonotype with many counts. The chain employs TRBV7-9 and TRBJ1-2; maybe TRBD1 (5 bases). V gave up 4 bases and J gave up 7 bases, with 16 bases separating them. This CDR3 is built from 14 residues. Germline V lookup: CDR1 SEHNR, CDR2 FQNEAQ (reference sequence). As DNA, the CDR3 is TGTGCCAGCAGCTCCCTTGGCGAGGGGCCTGGCTACACCTTC. Translating gives CASSSLGEGPGYTF.

This clonotype was detected a few times. The genes are TRBV11-1 and TRBJ2-7; D might be TRBD1 or TRBD2, each matching 7 bases. Germline V gives CDR1 SGHAT, CDR2 FQDESV (reference sequence). Trimming shortened V by 5 bases and J by 6 bases, and 17 bases separated the two germline ends. The CDR3 extends over 14 amino acids. In DNA, the CDR3 is TGTGCCAGCAGCCGCGGGGAGGGGGCGTTCGAGCAGTACTTC. Translating gives CASSRGEGAFEQYF.

V is TRBV7-9 and J is TRBJ1-1; 9 nucleotides agree with TRBD1. V dropped 4 bases and J dropped 2; count of bases not matched to a gene: 14. CDR3 length: 18 amino acids. Germline CDR1 and CDR2: SEHNR and FQNEAQ (reference sequence). The CDR3 loop is CASSSPRGTGSRNTEAFF. DNA of the CDR3: TGTGCCAGCAGCTCCCCAAGGGGGACAGGGTCCCGCAACACTGAAGCTTTCTTT.

This clonotype was seen at least ten times. V is TRBV7-8 and J is TRBJ1-2; D gene unclear. V was cut by 1 base and J by 4 bases, with 10 bases left in between. Germline-derived CDR1 and CDR2 are SGHVS and FQNEAQ. The CDR3 length is 14 residues. The chain's CDR3 is CASSLEQFGYGYTF. The CDR3 DNA sequence: TGTGCCAGCAGCTTAGAGCAGTTCGGCTATGGCTACACCTTC.

This clonotype was observed a few times. The V call is TRBV24-1, the J call TRBJ2-3, with 8 nucleotides matching TRBD2. V shed 3 bases and J 4 bases; nucleotides not matched to a gene: 2. Germline loops: CDR1 KGHDR, CDR2 SFDVKD. The CDR3 runs to 14 residues. The CDR3 DNA is TGTGCCACCAGTGATCGACTAGCGTCAGATACGCAGTATTTT. Amino acids: CATSDRLASDTQYF.

The gene calls are TRBV18 and TRBJ2-3, with 8 bases aligning to TRBD2. This CDR3 has 16 amino acids. V trimming: 1 base; J trimming: 1 base; junction bases outside the gene matches: 4. The germline gives CDR1 KGHSH, CDR2 LQKENI. CDR3 sequence reads: CASSPRSSGGTDTQYF. CDR3 coding DNA: TGTGCCAGCTCACCACGTAGTAGCGGGGGCACAGATACGCAGTATTTT.

The sample holds a few counts of this clonotype. The chain links TRBV2 to TRBJ2-5; no reliable D call. The CDR3 contains 13 residues. CDR1 SNHLY and CDR2 FYNNEI come from the germline V gene. The V gene lost 3 bases and the J gene lost 0 bases, with 5 bases spanning the gap. The CDR3 DNA reads as TGTGCCAGCAGTGACGAGGACCAAGAGACCCAGTACTTC. It codes for CASSDEDQETQYF.

V gene TRBV6-2 or TRBV6-3 combines with J gene TRBJ2-6; D not certain. CDR3 length: 11 residues. Trimming shortened V by 10 bases and J by 2 bases, and 3 bases separated the two germline ends. Germline V gene data show CDR1 as MNHEY and CDR2 as SVGEGT. The CDR3 protein is CATAGANVLTF. The CDR3 bases are TGTGCCACCGCTGGGGCCAACGTCCTGACTTTC.

V gene TRBV20-1 combines with J gene TRBJ2-3; tentatively, D is TRBD2 (7 bases). CDR1 is DFQATT, CDR2 SNEGSKA, per germline (reference sequence). CDR3 length: 14 amino acids. Trimming removed 2 bases at V and 0 bases at J, with 9 bases between. In nucleotides, the CDR3 is TGCAGTGCTAGAAAGGGGGGGAGCACAGATACGCAGTATTTT. This codes for CSARKGGSTDTQYF.

This clonotype was observed at least ten times. The chain uses TRBV18 and TRBJ1-1; 7 bases line up with TRBD1. The germline gives CDR1 KGHSH, CDR2 LQKENI. This CDR3 has 14 amino acids. The ends lost 8 bases at V and 1 base at J; junction bases unmatched: 7. Here the CDR3 DNA reads TGTGCCAGCACAGGGGTTAGTCGGAACACTGAAGCTTTCTTT. Protein sequence: CASTGVSRNTEAFF.

The chain couples TRBV20-1 to TRBJ1-2; D is unclear. The germline gives CDR1 DFQATT, CDR2 SNEGSKA (reference sequence). CDR3 length: 13 amino acids. The V and J ends lost 0 bases and 4 bases respectively, with 9 bases between them. The CDR3 nucleotides read TGCAGTGCTAGAGATTTGGCGGTCTATGGCTACACCTTC. This translates into CSARDLAVYGYTF.

With respect to this clonotype: This could be a read error, since a much larger clone is one nucleotide away. This chain links TRBV5-1 with TRBJ1-3; a possible D gene is TRBD1 (6 bases). Trimming took off 0 bases at V and 5 bases at J, with 12 bases between the two ends. CDR3 length: 15 residues. CDR1 and CDR2 from the germline V gene are SGHRS and YFSETQ. The CDR3 spells CASSLVAGTRNTIYF. CDR3 nucleotides: TGCGCCAGCAGCTTGGTGGCCGGGACAAGAAACACCATATATTTT.

This clonotype showed up just a few times. The V call is TRBV6-5, the J call TRBJ2-5; 7 bases agree with TRBD1. Trimming took 2 bases from V and 3 from J; bases not matched to a gene: 3. The CDR3 runs 14 residues. The V gene's germline CDR1 is MNHEY and CDR2 SVGAGI. As DNA, the CDR3 is TGTGCCAGCAGTTACGAGCAGGGGGAAGAGACCCAGTACTTC. Its protein product is CASSYEQGEETQYF.

V is TRBV28 and J is TRBJ2-7; 8 bases agree with TRBD1. V lost 2 bases to trimming and J lost 3 bases; unmatched junction nucleotides: 12. This CDR3 comprises 17 residues. The germline gives CDR1 MDHEN, CDR2 SYDVKM. CDR3 DNA sequence: TGTGCCAGCAGTTTAATTCCCCGGACAGGGTTGAGCTACGAGCAGTACTTC. Its translation is CASSLIPRTGLSYEQYF.

The chain uses TRBV3-1 and TRBJ2-3; D gene uncertain. The CDR3 is 13 amino acids. V was cut by 1 base and J by 5 bases, with 7 bases left in between. Looked up from germline, CDR1 is LGHDT and CDR2 is YNNKEL (reference sequence). Written as DNA, the CDR3 is TGTGCCAGCAGCCAAGTGCCCGAAGATACGCAGTATTTT. Encoded protein: CASSQVPEDTQYF.

This clonotype was seen repeatedly, ten times or more. The chain uses TRBV5-6 and TRBJ1-1, with D hard to call. This CDR3 has 13 residues. Germline V gene sequence: CDR1 SGHDT, CDR2 YYEEEE. V was clipped by 4 bases and J by 1 base, with 8 bases between them. In DNA form, the CDR3 reads TGTGCCAGCAGCAGGACCTCGAACACTGAAGCTTTCTTT. Encoded protein: CASSRTSNTEAFF. Full variable domain (missing parts from reference TRBV5-6 and TRBJ1-1): DAGVTQSPTHLIKTRGQQVTLRCSPKSGHDTVSWYQQALGQGPQFIFQYYEEEERQRGNFPDRFSGHQFPNYSSELNVNALLLGDSALYLCASSRTSNTEAFFGQGTRLTVV.

This clonotype was seen many times. V usage is TRBV12-5 and J usage is TRBJ1-2; no reliable D call. The CDR3 has 15 amino acids. The ends were cut back, 1 base at V and 4 bases at J, with 13 bases in the middle. Germline assignment: CDR1 LGHNT and CDR2 FRNRAP. CDR3 nucleotide sequence: TGTGCTAGTGGTTTGGACCACGCGGGCATCTATGGCTACACCTTC. It yields the protein CASGLDHAGIYGYTF.

In its sample, this clonotype was seen many times. The chain joins TRBV12-3 or TRBV12-4 to TRBJ1-2; D gene ambiguous. V was clipped by 5 bases and J by 5 bases, with 21 bases between them. This CDR3 has 16 residues. CDR3 in DNA: TGTGCCAGCAGTCCAAATGCGGTGGCCGGGAGTTATGGCTACACCTTC. This encodes CASSPNAVAGSYGYTF.

This clonotype was seen at least ten times. The genes are TRBV20-1 and TRBJ1-1; a possible D gene is TRBD1 (5 bases). The CDR3 contains 13 residues. V was shortened by 6 bases and J by 3 bases, with 14 bases between the two germline ends. Germline CDR1 is DFQATT and CDR2 is SNEGSKA (reference sequence). The CDR3 reads CSASGGGDTEAFF. In DNA form, the CDR3 reads TGCAGTGCGAGCGGGGGTGGAGACACTGAAGCTTTCTTT.

In this sample, this clonotype turned up a few times. The chain joins TRBV20-1 to TRBJ2-7; the D is unclear. V was clipped by 6 bases and J by 4 bases, with 10 bases between them. The CDR3 length is 11 residues. Germline V gives CDR1 DFQATT, CDR2 SNEGSKA (reference sequence). The CDR3 loop is CSAFFGYEQYF. Written as DNA, the CDR3 is TGCAGTGCCTTTTTCGGATACGAGCAGTACTTC.

V gene TRBV11-1 combines with J gene TRBJ1-6; 7 bases are shared with TRBD1. Germline values: CDR1 SGHAT, CDR2 FQDESV (reference sequence). Trimming took 4 bases from V and 7 from J; bases not matched to a gene: 7. There are 15 residues in the CDR3. The CDR3 protein is CASSSQGGNNSPLHF. In DNA, the CDR3 is TGTGCCAGCAGCTCTCAGGGGGGTAACAATTCACCCCTCCACTTT.

This clonotype was seen a few times. The V call is TRBV6-6, the J call TRBJ1-1; D is unclear. CDR3 length: 15 residues. Trimming removed 5 bases from V and 1 base from J, with 14 bases in between. Germline-derived CDR1 and CDR2 are MNHNY and SVGAGI (reference sequence). The CDR3 here is CASSIFQERNTEAFF. The CDR3, as DNA: TGTGCCAGCAGTATATTTCAGGAACGGAACACTGAAGCTTTCTTT.

V is TRBV6-4 and J is TRBJ2-1; a possible D gene is TRBD1 (6 bases). CDR3 length: 13 amino acids. V gave up 4 bases and J gave up 8 bases, with 12 bases separating them. CDR1 MRHNA and CDR2 SNTAGT come from the germline V gene. The CDR3 protein is CASSGGTMDEQFF. CDR3 coding DNA: TGTGCCAGCAGTGGAGGGACAATGGATGAGCAGTTCTTC.